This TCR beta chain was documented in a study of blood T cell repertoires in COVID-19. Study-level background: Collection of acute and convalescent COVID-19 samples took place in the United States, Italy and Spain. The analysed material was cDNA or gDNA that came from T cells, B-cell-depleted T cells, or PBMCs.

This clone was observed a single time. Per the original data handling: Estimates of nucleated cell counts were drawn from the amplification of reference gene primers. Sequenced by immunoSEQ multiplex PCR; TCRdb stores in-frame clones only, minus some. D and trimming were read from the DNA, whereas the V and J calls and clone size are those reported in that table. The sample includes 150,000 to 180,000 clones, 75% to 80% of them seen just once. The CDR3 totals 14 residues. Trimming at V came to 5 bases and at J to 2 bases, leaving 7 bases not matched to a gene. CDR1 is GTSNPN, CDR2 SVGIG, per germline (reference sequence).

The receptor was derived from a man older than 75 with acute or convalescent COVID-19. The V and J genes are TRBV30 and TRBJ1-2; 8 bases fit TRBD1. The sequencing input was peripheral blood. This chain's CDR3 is CAWVTGEGNYGYTF. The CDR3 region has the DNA TGTGCCTGGGTGACAGGGGAGGGGAACTATGGCTACACCTTC. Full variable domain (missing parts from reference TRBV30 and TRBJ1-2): SQTIHQWPATLVQPVGSPLSLECTVEGTSNPNLYWYRQAAGRGLQLLFYSVGIGQISSEVPQNLSASRPQDRQFILSSKKLLLSDSGFYLCAWVTGEGNYGYTFGSGTRLTVV.